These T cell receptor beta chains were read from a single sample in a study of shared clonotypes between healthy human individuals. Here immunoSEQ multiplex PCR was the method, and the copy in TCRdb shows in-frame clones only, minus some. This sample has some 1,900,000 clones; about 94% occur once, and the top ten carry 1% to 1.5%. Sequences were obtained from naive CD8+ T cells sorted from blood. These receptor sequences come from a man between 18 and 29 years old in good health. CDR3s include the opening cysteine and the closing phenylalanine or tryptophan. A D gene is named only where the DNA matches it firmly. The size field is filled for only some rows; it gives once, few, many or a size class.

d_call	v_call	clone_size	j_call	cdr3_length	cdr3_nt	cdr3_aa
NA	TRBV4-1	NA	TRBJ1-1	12	TGCGCCAGCAGCCAAGTTTCCACTGAAGCTTTCTTT	CASSQVSTEAFF
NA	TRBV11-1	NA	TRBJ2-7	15	TGTGCCAGCAGCTTAGCAGGGATTCAGACCTACGAGCAGTACTTC	CASSLAGIQTYEQYF
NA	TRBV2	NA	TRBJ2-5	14	TGTGCCACCGTATCTGGAGGTGGGCAAGAGACCCAGTACTTC	CATVSGGGQETQYF
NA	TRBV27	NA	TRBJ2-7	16	TGTGCCAGCAGTTTTTTAGGGGCGACCCGGGTGGGGGAGCAGTACTTC	CASSFLGATRVGEQYF
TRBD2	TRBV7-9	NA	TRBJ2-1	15	TGTGCCAGCAGCTTAATACAGCGGGAGGGGGATGAGCAGTTCTTC	CASSLIQREGDEQFF
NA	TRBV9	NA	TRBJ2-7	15	TGTGCCAGCAGTGAGGAGGGCAGCGGATCCTACGAGCAGTACTTC	CASSEEGSGSYEQYF
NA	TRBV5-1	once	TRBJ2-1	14	TGCGCCAGCAGTATCTCCAGCAACTACAATGAGCAGTTCTTC	CASSISSNYNEQFF
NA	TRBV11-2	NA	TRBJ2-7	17	TGTGCCAGCAGCTTAGTGGGGGGCCCCACTTCAAGTTACGAGCAGTACTTC	CASSLVGGPTSSYEQYF
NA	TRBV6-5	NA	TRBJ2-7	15	TGTGCCAGCAGTTACACGGGACTGAGGGCGAACGAGCAGTACTTC	CASSYTGLRANEQYF
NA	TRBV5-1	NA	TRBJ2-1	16	TGCGCCAGCAGCCGGGGATGGGAGCAGAGAGACAATGAGCAGTTCTTC	CASSRGWEQRDNEQFF
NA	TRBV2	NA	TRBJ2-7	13	TGTGCCAGCAAGAGGACACAAGACTACGAGCAGTACTTC	CASKRTQDYEQYF
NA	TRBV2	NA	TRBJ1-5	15	TGTGCCAGCAGGATCGAAGGACTTTTCAATCAGCCCCAGCATTTT	CASRIEGLFNQPQHF
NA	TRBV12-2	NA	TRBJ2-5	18	TGTGCAAGTCGCTTCCGGACTAGCGGGAGGGCTTGGGAAGAGACCCAGTACTTC	CASRFRTSGRAWEETQYF
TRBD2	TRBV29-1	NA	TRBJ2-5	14	TGCAGCGTTGAAGTAGCGGGGGAGCAAGAGACCCAGTACTTC	CSVEVAGEQETQYF
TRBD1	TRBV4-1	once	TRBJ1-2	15	TGCGCCAGCAGCCAAGATCCAGGGGGCTTCTATGGCTACACCTTC	CASSQDPGGFYGYTF
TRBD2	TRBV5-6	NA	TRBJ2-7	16	TGTGCCAGCAGCTTCGTGAGCGGGAGGTCTTCCTACGAGCAGTACTTC	CASSFVSGRSSYEQYF
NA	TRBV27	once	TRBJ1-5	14	TGTGCCAGCAGTTTAGTAGGGGACAATCAGCCCCAGCATTTT	CASSLVGDNQPQHF
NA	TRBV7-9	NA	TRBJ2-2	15	TGTGCCAGCAGCAACCCCACAGGGATTTCCGGGGAGCTGTTTTTT	CASSNPTGISGELFF
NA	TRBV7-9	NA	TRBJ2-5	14	TGTGCCAGCAGCTTTCTAGCGAACCAAGAGACCCAGTACTTC	CASSFLANQETQYF
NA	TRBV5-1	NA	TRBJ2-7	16	TGCGCCAGCAGCCCTACGGGGGCGGGCAGCTCCTACGAGCAGTACTTC	CASSPTGAGSSYEQYF
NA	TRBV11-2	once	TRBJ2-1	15	TGTGCCAGCAGCCCCCTCGCGGTCTCCTACAATGAGCAGTTCTTC	CASSPLAVSYNEQFF
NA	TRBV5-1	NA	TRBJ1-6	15	TGCGCCAGCAGCGGGGGGTCCCCTTATAATTCACCCCTCCACTTT	CASSGGSPYNSPLHF
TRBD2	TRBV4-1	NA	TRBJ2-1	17	TGCGCCAGCAGCCAATCCCTAGCGGGAGTATCGTACAATGAGCAGTTCTTC	CASSQSLAGVSYNEQFF
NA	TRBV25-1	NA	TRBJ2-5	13	TGTGCCAGCAGTGAGGGGAATGGAGAGACCCAGTACTTC	CASSEGNGETQYF
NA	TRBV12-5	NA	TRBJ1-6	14	TGTGCTAGTGGTTTGGAGGACTTCGGTTCACCCCTCCACTTT	CASGLEDFGSPLHF
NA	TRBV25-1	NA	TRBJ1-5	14	TGTGCCAGCAGTGCGGGGCAGGGTAGTCAGCCCCAGCATTTT	CASSAGQGSQPQHF
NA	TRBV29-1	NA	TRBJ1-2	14	TGCAGCGTTGAAGGCGGCTGGGGGGACTATGGCTACACCTTC	CSVEGGWGDYGYTF
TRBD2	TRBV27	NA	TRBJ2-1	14	TGTGCCAGCAGTTCTGGGGGGGTGGTCAATGAGCAGTTCTTC	CASSSGGVVNEQFF
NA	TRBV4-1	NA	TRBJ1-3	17	TGCGCCAGCAGCCAAGAATCCCCAGGGGTAATAGGAAACACCATATATTTT	CASSQESPGVIGNTIYF
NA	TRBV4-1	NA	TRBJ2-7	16	TGCGCCAGCAGCCAAAAGATTGGCGGATACCTCTACGAGCAGTACTTC	CASSQKIGGYLYEQYF
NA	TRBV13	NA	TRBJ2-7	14	TGTGCCAGCAGCCTAAGATTGGAGGAATACGAGCAGTACTTC	CASSLRLEEYEQYF
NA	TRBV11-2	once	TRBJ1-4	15	TGTGCCAGCAGCTTTGGGTCTGCAGGGAATGAAAAACTGTTTTTT	CASSFGSAGNEKLFF
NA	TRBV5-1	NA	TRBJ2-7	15	TGCGCCAGCAGCTTGGCGGGTCCCCTGGTAGGCGAGCAGTACTTC	CASSLAGPLVGEQYF
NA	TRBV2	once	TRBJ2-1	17	TGTGCCAGCAGGGAAGGAGACATGGGCTACAGATACAATGAGCAGTTCTTC	CASREGDMGYRYNEQFF
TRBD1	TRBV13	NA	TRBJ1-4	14	TGTGCCAGCAGCCCGGACAGGGGCAATGAAAAACTGTTTTTT	CASSPDRGNEKLFF
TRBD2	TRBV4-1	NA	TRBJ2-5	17	TGCGCCAGCAGCCAAGGAATTAGCGGGGGGCCGCAAGAGACCCAGTACTTC	CASSQGISGGPQETQYF
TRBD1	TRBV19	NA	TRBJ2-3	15	TGTGCCAGTAGTATGGGTCAGGGGGCAACAGATACGCAGTATTTT	CASSMGQGATDTQYF
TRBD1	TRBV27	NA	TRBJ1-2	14	TGTGCCAGCAGTGCATCCGGGACAGGGTACGGCTACACCTTC	CASSASGTGYGYTF
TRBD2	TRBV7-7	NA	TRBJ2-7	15	TGTGCTAGATTAGGCCTAGCGGGTGGGGGCTACGAGCAGTACTTC	CARLGLAGGGYEQYF
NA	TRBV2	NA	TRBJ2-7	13	TGTGCCAGCAGTGAAGGGCTGACCTACGAGCAGTACTTC	CASSEGLTYEQYF
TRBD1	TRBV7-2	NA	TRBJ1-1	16	TGTGCCAGCAGCCCATACAGCCCGGGACAGGGATTAGAAGCTTTCTTT	CASSPYSPGQGLEAFF
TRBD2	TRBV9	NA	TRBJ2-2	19	TGTGCCAGCAGCGTAGGGAAAGGACTAGCGGGAGGTTCTACCGGGGAGCTGTTTTTT	CASSVGKGLAGGSTGELFF
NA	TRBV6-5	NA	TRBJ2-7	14	TGTGCCAGCAGTTACATGGGGTCCCCCTACGAGCAGTACTTC	CASSYMGSPYEQYF
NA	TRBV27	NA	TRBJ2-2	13	TGTGCCAGCAGTTTGTTACGCACCGGGGAGCTGTTTTTT	CASSLLRTGELFF
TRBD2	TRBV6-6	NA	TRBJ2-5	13	TGTGCCAGCAGTCTAGCGGGAGGGGAGACCCAGTACTTC	CASSLAGGETQYF
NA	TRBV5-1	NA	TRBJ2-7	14	TGCGCCAGCAGCTTGGCTGGGGGCAACTACGAGCAGTACTTC	CASSLAGGNYEQYF
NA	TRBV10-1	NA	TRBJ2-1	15	TGCGCCAGCAGCGGATCGGGAGCATCCTACAATGAGCAGTTCTTC	CASSGSGASYNEQFF
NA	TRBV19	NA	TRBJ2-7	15	TGTGCCAGTAGTATATATGCCGGGGGCGAGTACGAGCAGTACTTC	CASSIYAGGEYEQYF
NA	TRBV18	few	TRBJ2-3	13	TGTGCCAGCTCACCACTATCCGCAGATACGCAGTATTTT	CASSPLSADTQYF
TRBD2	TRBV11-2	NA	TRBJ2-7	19	TGTGCCAGCAGCTTAGATCCTAAGGAGACTAGCGGACTCTCCTACGAGCAGTACTTC	CASSLDPKETSGLSYEQYF
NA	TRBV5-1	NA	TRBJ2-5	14	TGCGCCAGCAGCTTTCTGGACGGTACGGAGACCCAGTACTTC	CASSFLDGTETQYF
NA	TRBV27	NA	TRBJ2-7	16	TGTGCCAGCAGTCCATCCGCAGGGGGGCTTTCCTACGAGCAGTACTTC	CASSPSAGGLSYEQYF
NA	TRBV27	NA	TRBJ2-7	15	TGTGCCAGCAGTGAATTGTGGACTCCTACCTACGAGCAGTACTTC	CASSELWTPTYEQYF
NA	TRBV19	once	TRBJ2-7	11	TGTGCCAGTAGTATATTTGACGAGCAGTACTTC	CASSIFDEQYF
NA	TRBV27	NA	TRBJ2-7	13	TGTGCCAGCAGTTTAGGAGGAGGTTACGAGCAGTACTTC	CASSLGGGYEQYF